This entry lists 18 T cell receptor beta chains sequenced from one sample in a study of blood T cells in healthy people across ages. Next came a second PCR, run for about 6 to 12 cycles, which used a sample-barcoded 5' primer along with a J-beta primer mix. TCRdb processed the 5' RACE reads anew with MiXCR; each CDR3 protein has one entry. This table has about 1.5 million distinct CDR3 sequences, 35% to 45% appearing once. Sequencing was performed on blood. Source of these receptors: a woman aged 18-29 years in good health.

This chain joins TRBV12-3 or TRBV12-4 and TRBJ1-2; the D is unclear. V was shortened by 0 bases and J by 8 bases, with 19 bases between the two germline ends. The CDR3 runs 16 residues. In DNA form, the CDR3 reads TGTGCCAGCAGTTTAGCAGGTGGAAAGGCCGACGGAGGCTACACCTTC. Residues: CASSLAGGKADGGYTF.

This clonotype was detected a few times. V usage is TRBV12-3 or TRBV12-4 and J usage is TRBJ2-7; 7 bases match TRBD1. The CDR3 is 14 amino acids. The V and J ends lost 5 bases and 2 bases, in that order; junction bases with no gene match: 6. The CDR3 bases are TGTGCCAGCAGTCCGGGACAGTCTCCCTACGAGCAGTACTTC. This translates into CASSPGQSPYEQYF.

The rearrangement joins TRBV7-2 to TRBJ2-1, with 8 bases lining up with TRBD1. Unmatched junction bases numbered 6, after V lost 5 bases and J lost 9 bases. The CDR3 extends over 13 amino acids. The germline gives CDR1 SGHTA, CDR2 FQGNSA. CDR3 protein: CASSTQGQVEQFF. As DNA, the CDR3 is TGTGCCAGCAGCACTCAGGGACAGGTTGAGCAGTTCTTC.

The J gene is TRBJ2-3, the V gene TRBV7-2, with TRBD1 identical over 8 bases. The V and J ends lost 5 bases and 3 bases, in that order; junction bases with no gene match: 7. Germline-derived CDR1 and CDR2 are SGHTA and FQGNSA. The CDR3 extends over 15 amino acids. CDR3 amino acids: CASSRRTGRTDTQYF. In nucleotides, the CDR3 is TGTGCCAGCAGCCGACGGACAGGGAGGACAGATACGCAGTATTTT.

This clonotype was counted only a few times. The CDR3 DNA sequence: TGTGCCAGCAGTTACCCCGGGGCTGGGACCCAGTACTTC. Translating gives CASSYPGAGTQYF. The genes are TRBV6-5 and TRBJ2-5; TRBD1 or TRBD2 may be the D gene (5 bases each). Trimming removed 2 bases at V and 7 bases at J, with 11 bases between. CDR3 size: 13 residues. Germline CDR1 MNHEY, CDR2 SVGAGI.

This clonotype appeared a few times. V and J are TRBV20-1 and TRBJ1-2; TRBD1 matches 8 bases. From germline, CDR1 is DFQATT and CDR2 SNEGSKA (reference sequence). V shed 5 bases and J 13 bases; nucleotides not matched to a gene: 18. CDR3 length: 14 amino acids. CDR3: CSAPTSTGQASSTF. The DNA of the CDR3 is TGCAGTGCTCCGACCTCCACGGGACAGGCTTCGTCCACCTTC.

The V gene is TRBV18, the J gene TRBJ2-3; D is uncertain. The germline V gene encodes CDR1 KGHSH and CDR2 LQKENI. V dropped 8 bases and J dropped 3 bases, with 12 bases sitting between them. The CDR3 sequence is 13 residues long. CDR3 coding DNA: TGTGCCAGCAGCCCCGATTTAACAGATACGCAGTATTTT. It yields the protein CASSPDLTDTQYF.

About this clonotype itself: Germline and junction disagree at one end, which may indicate a read error. The chain employs TRBV4-3 and TRBJ1-1; D is unresolved. The CDR3 totals 16 residues. Germline V lookup: CDR1 LGHNA, CDR2 YSLEER. The CDR3 region has the DNA TGCGCCAGCAGCCAAGATTTTGGGGTAATTGTCACTGAAGCCTTCTTT. It codes for CASSQDFGVIVTEAFF.

J is TRBJ2-1 and V is TRBV5-5; 14 bases line up with TRBD2. Germline CDR1 and CDR2: SGHKS and YYEKEE (reference sequence). This CDR3 has 15 amino acids. V trimming: 3 bases; J trimming: 15 bases; junction bases outside the gene matches: 11. The CDR3 DNA reads TGTGCCAGCAGCTCCGGACTAGCGGGGGGAACCAAACCGTTCTTC. Protein product: CASSSGLAGGTKPFF.

This sequence joins TRBV7-2 and TRBJ2-1; D gene unclear. This CDR3 contains 15 residues. Looked up from germline, CDR1 is SGHTA and CDR2 is FQGNSA. The V end was cut by 6 bases, the J end by 2 bases, with 14 bases between. This CDR3 is CASRRNAGAYNEQFF. The CDR3 DNA is TGTGCCAGCAGACGAAATGCTGGGGCCTACAATGAGCAGTTCTTC. The full variable domain, with the rest looked up from reference TRBV7-2 and TRBJ2-1, is GAGVSQSPSNKVTEKGKDVELRCDPISGHTALYWYRQSLGQGLEFLIYFQGNSAPDKSGLPSDRFSAERTGGSVSTLTIQRTQQEDSAVYLCASRRNAGAYNEQFFGPGTRLTVL.

The V gene is TRBV3-1, the J gene TRBJ2-1; TRBD2 matches 9 bases. This CDR3 has 16 amino acids. With V trimmed by 1 base and J by 9 bases, 10 bases remained unmatched. From germline, CDR1 is LGHDT and CDR2 YNNKEL (reference sequence). This chain's CDR3 is CASSQVGSGGMGEQFF. The DNA for the CDR3 is TGTGCCAGCAGCCAAGTTGGAAGCGGGGGGATGGGTGAGCAGTTCTTC.

This clonotype was found a few times. The V gene is TRBV6-2 or TRBV6-3, the J gene TRBJ1-1, with 7 nucleotides matching TRBD1. V gave up 5 bases and J gave up 3 bases; unmatched junction bases: 6. The germline CDR1 and CDR2 sequences are MNHEY and SVGEGT. This CDR3 is built from 14 residues. CDR3 residues: CASSPGGLDTEAFF. The CDR3 DNA reads as TGTGCCAGCAGTCCAGGGGGTTTGGACACTGAAGCTTTCTTT.

This chain uses TRBV25-1 with TRBJ2-1, with TRBD2 matching over 8 bases. This CDR3 is built from 15 residues. CDR1 MGHDK and CDR2 SYGVNS come from the germline V gene. With V trimmed by 1 base and J by 9 bases, 8 bases remained unmatched. The CDR3 DNA follows: TGTGCCAGCAGTGAATCTTGGACTAGCTCGTCTGAGCAGTTCTTC. This gives the protein CASSESWTSSSEQFF. Full variable domain (remainder filled in from reference TRBV25-1 and TRBJ2-1): EADIYQTPRYLVIGTGKKITLECSQTMGHDKMYWYQQDPGMELHLIHYSYGVNSTEKGDLSSESTVSRIRTEHFPLTLESARPSHTSQYLCASSESWTSSSEQFFGPGTRLTVL.

This chain joins TRBV12-3 or TRBV12-4 and TRBJ2-7; D unresolved. TRBJ2-5 matches the DNA end more closely, so the J call is doubtful. The CDR3 has 14 amino acids. Written as DNA, the CDR3 is TGTGCCAGCAGTTTGGCCCGTCCCGGAGAGACCCAGTACTTC. This gives the protein CASSLARPGETQYF.

The rearrangement joins TRBV28 to TRBJ2-4; TRBD1 might be the D (5 bases). The J call may be mistaken, given a closer DNA end match to TRBJ2-7. This CDR3 has 15 residues. Germline V gene sequence: CDR1 MDHEN, CDR2 SYDVKM. DNA for the CDR3: TGTGCCAGCAGTTTAATCCAGGGTAGGAGCTACGAGCAGTACTTC. It specifies CASSLIQGRSYEQYF.

This sequence joins TRBV4-1 and TRBJ1-2, with 8 positions matching TRBD1. Germline trimming cut 2 bases from V and 4 bases from J; bases unmatched to any gene: 6. Germline V CDR1 and CDR2: MGHRA, YSYEKL. CDR3 length equals 15 residues. The DNA for the CDR3 is TGCGCCAGCAGCCAACCGGGACAGGAGGGCTATGGCTACACCTTC. Translating gives CASSQPGQEGYGYTF.

The V call is TRBV7-2, the J call TRBJ2-3, with 8 bases fitting TRBD2. Trimming removed 5 bases from V and 5 bases from J; junction bases left unmatched: 9. The CDR3 runs to 15 residues. Germline V gene lookup returns CDR1 SGHTA and CDR2 FQGNSA. CDR3 sequence: CASSQLGLEGDTQYF. The DNA for the CDR3 is TGTGCCAGCAGCCAATTGGGACTAGAAGGAGATACGCAGTATTTT.

The chain combines TRBV7-2 with TRBJ2-1, with D unclear. The DNA end lines up better with TRBJ2-7; the J call may be wrong. CDR3 length: 14 residues. Germline V lookup: CDR1 SGHTA, CDR2 FQGNSA. CDR3 protein: CASSFQGAYNEQYF. The CDR3 coding sequence is TGTGCCAGCAGCTTCCAAGGAGCCTACAATGAGCAGTACTTC.